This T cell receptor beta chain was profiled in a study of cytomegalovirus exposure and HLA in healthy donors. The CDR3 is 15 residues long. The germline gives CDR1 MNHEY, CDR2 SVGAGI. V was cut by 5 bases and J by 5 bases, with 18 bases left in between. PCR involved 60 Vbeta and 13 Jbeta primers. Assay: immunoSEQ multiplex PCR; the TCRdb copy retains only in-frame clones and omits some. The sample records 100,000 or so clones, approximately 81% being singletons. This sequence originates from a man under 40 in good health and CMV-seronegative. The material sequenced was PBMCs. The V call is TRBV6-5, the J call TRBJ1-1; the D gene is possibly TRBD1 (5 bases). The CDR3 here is CASSISGTTWTEAFF. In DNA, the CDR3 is TGTGCCAGCAGTATTAGCGGGACCACTTGGACTGAAGCTTTCTTT.